A selection of T cell receptor beta chains follows, all from one sample in a study of blood T cell repertoires in COVID-19. Clones were read by immunoSEQ multiplex PCR, and TCRdb kept only the in-frame ones, dropping some. The sample yields 170,000 or so clones, roughly 87% seen once. What was sequenced was peripheral blood. The receptors were gathered from a man younger than 35 who had recovered from COVID-19. CDR3s leave out the opening cysteine and the closing phenylalanine or tryptophan.

J	V	CDR3
TRBJ1-1	TRBV12-3/TRBV12-4	ASMVTGIAEAF
TRBJ1-3	TRBV7-2	ASSLGPQGHSGNTIY
TRBJ2-7	TRBV5-1	ASSLGENFSYEQY
TRBJ2-7	TRBV18	ASSPNSGLREQY
TRBJ1-5	TRBV7-9	ASSPTGRNQPQH
TRBJ1-2	TRBV7-2	ASSTRTGGPGYT
TRBJ1-6	TRBV19	ASQDSYNSPLH
TRBJ1-1	TRBV29-1	SVEEMKGWNTEAF
TRBJ2-3	TRBV9	ASRGQGTDTQY
TRBJ2-7	TRBV7-7	ASSLEQGREQY
TRBJ2-3	TRBV6-5	ASSSLIVTDTQY
TRBJ1-5	TRBV30	AWSQGGQEGRPQH
TRBJ1-4	TRBV27	ASSRQGWVLNEKLF
TRBJ1-5	TRBV6-2/TRBV6-3	ASSYHRGSNQPQH
TRBJ2-1	TRBV4-1	ASSHLLAGGHEQF
TRBJ2-3	TRBV18	ASSPPSGSTDTQY
TRBJ1-1	TRBV3-1/TRBV3-2	ASSQGQMNTEAF
TRBJ1-2	TRBV11-2	ASSLDPGDYGYT
TRBJ1-1	TRBV29-1	SVQSRGRTEAF
TRBJ2-1	TRBV19	ASSMPSKAGGLEQF
TRBJ2-1	TRBV29-1	SVRVSPGEQF
TRBJ1-1	TRBV11-2	ASSLAGGATEAF
TRBJ2-5	TRBV28	ASSLLGQGAPEVETQY
TRBJ2-2	TRBV9	ASSAGTSGVGTGELF
TRBJ2-1	TRBV14	ASTPGLAGVGYNEQF
TRBJ2-3	TRBV24-1	ATSDSTGTGGFDTQY